The entry below describes one T cell receptor (beta chain). What it binds is unknown. This specimen comes from a study of T cell responses to AZD1222 COVID-19 vaccine. Study-level background: Recipients boosted at about 4 weeks or about 12 weeks are pooled.

Assay: immunoSEQ multiplex PCR; the TCRdb copy retains only in-frame clones and omits some. The data hold under 130,000 clones, with roughly 88% observed a single time. V was shortened by 0 bases and J by 0 bases, with 9 bases between the two germline ends. Germline V gene data show CDR1 as SGHTS and CDR2 as YDEGEE. The CDR3 consists of 15 residues. Study findings and constraints: Spike-specific TCR repertoires showed rising breadth and depth after two AZD1222 doses. The sample set comprised mostly white British donors with more females, and clonal diversity was possibly underestimated. Just a handful of AZD1222 recipients were seropositive at baseline.

The chain joins TRBV5-8 to TRBJ2-5; no clear D. The source was peripheral blood, collected on day 0 of AZD1222 vaccination. The TCR originated in an adult in good health. CDR3 region: CASSLGAKNQETQYF. CDR3 DNA sequence: TGTGCCAGCAGCTTGGGGGCTAAAAACCAAGAGACCCAGTACTTC.